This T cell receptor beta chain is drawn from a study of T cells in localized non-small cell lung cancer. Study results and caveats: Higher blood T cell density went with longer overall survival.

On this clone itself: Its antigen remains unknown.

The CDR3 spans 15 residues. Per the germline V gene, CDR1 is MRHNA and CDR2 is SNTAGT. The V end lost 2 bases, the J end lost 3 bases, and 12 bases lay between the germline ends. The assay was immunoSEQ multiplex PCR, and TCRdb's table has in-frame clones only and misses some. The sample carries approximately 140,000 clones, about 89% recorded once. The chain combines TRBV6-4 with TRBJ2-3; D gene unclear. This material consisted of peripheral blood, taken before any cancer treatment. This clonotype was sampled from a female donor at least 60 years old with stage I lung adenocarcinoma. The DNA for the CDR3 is TGTGCCAGCAGTGACGGGCTGGAGAATACAGATACGCAGTATTTT. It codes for CASSDGLENTDTQYF.